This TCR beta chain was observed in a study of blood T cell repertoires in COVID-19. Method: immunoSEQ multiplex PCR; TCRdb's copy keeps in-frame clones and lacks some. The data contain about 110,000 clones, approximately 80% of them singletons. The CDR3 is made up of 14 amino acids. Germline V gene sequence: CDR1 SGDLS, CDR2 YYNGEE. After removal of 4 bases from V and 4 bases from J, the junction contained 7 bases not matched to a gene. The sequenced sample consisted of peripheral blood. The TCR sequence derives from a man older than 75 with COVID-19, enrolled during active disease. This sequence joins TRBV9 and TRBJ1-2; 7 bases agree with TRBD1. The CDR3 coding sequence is TGTGCCAGCAGCACCCGACAGGGCGGCTATGGCTACACCTTC. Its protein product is CASSTRQGGYGYTF.